In its sample, the clone carrying this T cell receptor (beta chain) was seen once. These data are taken from a study of cytomegalovirus exposure and HLA in healthy donors. The PCR employed 60 Vbeta primers together with 13 Jbeta primers. Sequencing was performed with immunoSEQ multiplex PCR; in TCRdb, only in-frame clones are kept and a portion is missing. The profile shows about 180,000 clones, more than 80% of them singletons. The CDR3 length is 15 residues. V lost 1 base and J lost 4; bases outside the gene matches: 5. Germline V lookup: CDR1 SGHRS, CDR2 YFSETQ. The receptor comes from a man between 18 and 35 years old in good health and CMV-seronegative. Sequenced sample: PBMCs. The chain has TRBV5-1 and TRBJ2-7, with 10 nucleotides matching TRBD1. The DNA for the CDR3 is TGCGCCAGCAGCTTGTTGACAGGGGGCAGGTACGAGCAGTACTTC. It specifies CASSLLTGGRYEQYF. The whole variable domain, remainder taken from reference TRBV5-1 and TRBJ2-7, is KAGVTQTPRYLIKTRGQQVTLSCSPISGHRSVSWYQQTPGQGLQFLFEYFSETQRNKGNFPGRFSGRQFSNSRSEMNVSTLELGDSALYLCASSLLTGGRYEQYFGPGTRLTVT.